Presented here are 9 T cell receptor beta chains from one specimen sequenced in a study of control samples from healthy donors and cancer patients. Some clones are missing from TCRdb's copy, which holds only in-frame ones; the method was immunoSEQ multiplex PCR. The sample contains 79,000 or so clones, roughly 91% of which appear only once. Input material: PBMCs. The origin of the receptors is a woman between 45 and 60 years old with colorectal cancer.

The chain joins TRBV19 to TRBJ2-5; D call uncertain. This CDR3 spans 14 amino acids. V dropped 3 bases and J dropped 1 base, with 9 bases sitting between them. The germline gives CDR1 LNHDA, CDR2 SQIVND (reference sequence). CDR3 sequence (DNA): TGTGCCAGTAGTATCGGAAACCTCCAAGAGACCCAGTACTTC. Translation: CASSIGNLQETQYF.

J is TRBJ1-2 and V is TRBV7-2; no clear D. V was shortened by 8 bases and J by 1 base, with 17 bases between the two germline ends. Germline V CDR1 and CDR2: SGHTA, FQGNSA. CDR3 length: 15 residues. CDR3 bases: TGTGCCAGCGCCCCCCCCGTACGGCTTAACTATGGCTACACCTTC. Translating gives CASAPPVRLNYGYTF.

The chain joins TRBV5-8 to TRBJ1-2; a weak D match, TRBD1 (5 bases). CDR1 is SGHTS, CDR2 YDEGEE, per germline. V was clipped by 2 bases and J by 3 bases, with 17 bases between them. The CDR3 consists of 16 residues. CDR3 sequence (DNA): TGTGCCAGCAGCTTTTTAAATGGGGCGCTGGACTATGGCTACACCTTC. Its protein is CASSFLNGALDYGYTF.

V usage is TRBV6-5 and J usage is TRBJ2-7; D may be TRBD2 (5 bases). The CDR3 length is 13 residues. V gave up 6 bases and J gave up 6 bases, with 15 bases separating them. Germline V gene data show CDR1 as MNHEY and CDR2 as SVGAGI. DNA for the CDR3: TGTGCCAGCAGCGAGGGTCTCCCATCCGAGCAGTACGTC. This translates into CASSEGLPSEQYV.

The V gene is TRBV7-2, the J gene TRBJ1-2, with D possibly being TRBD1 (5 bases). Germline assignment: CDR1 SGHTA and CDR2 FQGNSA. Trimming left V 4 bases short and J 3 bases short, with 12 bases between. This CDR3 contains 14 residues. The CDR3 sequence is CASSWGNFDYGYTF. For the CDR3, the DNA is TGTGCCAGCAGCTGGGGGAACTTCGACTATGGCTACACCTTC.

The chain joins TRBV5-4 to TRBJ1-4; no firm D call. The CDR3 totals 17 residues. Germline CDR1 reads SGHNT; CDR2 reads YYREEE (reference sequence). Trimming took 5 bases from V and 8 from J, leaving 25 bases between them. The CDR3 region has the DNA TGTGCCAGCAGATTTTCCCCAAAGGGAAGTGTGTGCGAAAAACTGTTTTTT. Translated: CASRFSPKGSVCEKLFF.

This clone was recorded a few times. The chain links TRBV19 to TRBJ1-2; D unresolved. This CDR3 comprises 14 residues. The ends were cut back, 9 bases at V and 4 bases at J, with 18 bases in the middle. The germline V gene encodes CDR1 LNHDA and CDR2 SQIVND (reference sequence). The CDR3 here is CARNLQRAIYGYTF. CDR3 DNA: TGTGCCAGGAACCTGCAAAGGGCGATCTATGGCTACACCTTC. Using reference TRBV19 and TRBJ1-2 for the parts outside the CDR3, the full variable domain is DGGITQSPKYLFRKEGQNVTLSCEQNLNHDAMYWYRQDPGQGLRLIYYSQIVNDFQKGDIAEGYSVSREKKESFPLTVTSAQKNPTAFYLCARNLQRAIYGYTFGSGTRLTVV.

This clone is a singleton in its sample. The chain couples TRBV18 to TRBJ2-5; D possibly corresponds to TRBD1 (5 bases). The germline V gene encodes CDR1 KGHSH and CDR2 LQKENI. Deletions cut 8 bases from V and 1 base from J, with 11 bases between. The CDR3 sequence is 13 residues long. The CDR3 spells CASQKTVQETQYF. For the CDR3, the DNA is TGTGCCAGCCAAAAGACAGTCCAAGAGACCCAGTACTTC.

The chain employs TRBV18 and TRBJ1-1; D is ambiguous. V lost 6 bases and J lost 1, with 6 bases in between. There are 12 residues in the CDR3. Germline V gene lookup returns CDR1 KGHSH and CDR2 LQKENI. In DNA, the CDR3 is TGTGCCAGCTCGCGAAGGAACACTGAAGCTTTCTTT. Translating gives CASSRRNTEAFF.